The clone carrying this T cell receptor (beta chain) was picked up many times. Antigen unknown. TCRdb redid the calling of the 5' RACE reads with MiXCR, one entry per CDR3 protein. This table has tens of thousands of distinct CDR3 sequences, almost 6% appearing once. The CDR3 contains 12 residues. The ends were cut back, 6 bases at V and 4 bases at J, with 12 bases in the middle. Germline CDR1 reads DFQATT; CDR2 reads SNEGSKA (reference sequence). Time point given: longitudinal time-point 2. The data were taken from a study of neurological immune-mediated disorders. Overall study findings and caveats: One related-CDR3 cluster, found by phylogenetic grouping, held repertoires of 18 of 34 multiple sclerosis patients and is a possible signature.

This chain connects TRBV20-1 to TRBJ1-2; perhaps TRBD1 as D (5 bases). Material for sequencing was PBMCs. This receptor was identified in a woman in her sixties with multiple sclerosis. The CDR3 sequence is CSAPTETYGYTF. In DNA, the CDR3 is TGCAGTGCGCCGACAGAGACCTATGGCTACACCTTC.